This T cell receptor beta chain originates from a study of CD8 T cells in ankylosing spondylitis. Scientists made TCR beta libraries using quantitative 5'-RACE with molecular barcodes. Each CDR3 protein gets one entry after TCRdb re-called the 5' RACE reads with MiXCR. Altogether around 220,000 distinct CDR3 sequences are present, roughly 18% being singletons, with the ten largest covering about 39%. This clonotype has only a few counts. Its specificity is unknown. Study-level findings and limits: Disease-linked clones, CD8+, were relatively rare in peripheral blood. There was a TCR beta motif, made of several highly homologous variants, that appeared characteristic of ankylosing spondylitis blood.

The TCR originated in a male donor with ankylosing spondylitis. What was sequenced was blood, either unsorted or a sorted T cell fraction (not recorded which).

The CDR3 loop reads CASSPGLTNQPQHF. The CDR3 DNA reads TGTGCCAGCAGTCCAGGGCTAACTAATCAGCCCCAGCATTTT. The V call is TRBV27, the J call TRBJ1-5; a possible D gene is TRBD1 (5 bases). In germline, CDR1 is MNHEY, CDR2 SMNVEV (reference sequence). The V end was cut by 5 bases, the J end by 4 bases, with 12 bases between. CDR3 length: 14 residues.